This T cell receptor (beta chain) stems from a study of sequential checkpoint blockade in melanoma. The CDR3 has 13 amino acids. V was pared by 1 base and J by 2 bases, with 6 bases between. The V gene's germline CDR1 is LNHNV and CDR2 YYDKDF (reference sequence). Method: immunoSEQ multiplex PCR; TCRdb's copy keeps in-frame clones and lacks some. This sample has 5,500 to 6,500 clones, with 48% found just once. This clone turned up a few times. Indicated treatment: randomized to nivolumab then ipilimumab (arm A) or the reverse (arm B). This sequence joins TRBV15 and TRBJ2-7; D is ambiguous. The sequencing here drew on CD8+ T cells sorted from blood (inferred from file names), taken from a patient given nivolumab and ipilimumab in sequence. This clonotype was sampled from a human patient with melanoma. Some clones in this sample may be carry-over from other donors' samples. The CDR3 reads CATSRASAYEQYF. CDR3 bases: TGTGCCACCAGCAGAGCCAGTGCCTACGAGCAGTACTTC.